This record covers a single TCR beta chain. What it recognizes is unknown. The entry originates in a study of Tregs in tolerant kidney transplant recipients. Whole-study results and caveats: Activated donor B cell expansion appeared to reveal the most relevant donor-specific TCRbeta repertoire. Biological reproducibility was not directly addressed, but technical replication error appeared minimal.

Mixed chimerism was transient after nonmyeloablative marrow transplants from related graft donors. Unstimulated Tregs (CD4+CD25+CD127-) and CD4+CD25- non-Tregs were sorted from PBMCs. The protocol was immunoSEQ multiplex PCR, while the TCRdb copy is restricted to in-frame clones and leaves out a portion. Counted here are roughly 86,000 clones, approximately 93% occurring once; the ten biggest clones make up around 1.6%. The CDR3 totals 15 residues. The V and J ends lost 0 bases and 2 bases respectively, with 8 bases between them. The germline V gene encodes CDR1 ENHRY and CDR2 SYGVKD. The receptor comes from a human patient who received a combined kidney and bone marrow transplant. The T cells may come from the graft donor. V usage is TRBV10-3 and J usage is TRBJ2-1, with TRBD1 as a possible D gene (5 bases). The starting material was CD4+ T cells from blood (PBMCs), obtained 12 months after the transplant. CDR3: CAISESREAYNEQFF. In DNA form, the CDR3 reads TGTGCCATCAGTGAGTCCAGGGAAGCCTACAATGAGCAGTTCTTC.